This T cell receptor (beta chain) was recovered during a study of blood T cell repertoires in COVID-19. Study details: PBMCs, B-cell-depleted T cells, or T cells were the source of the cDNA or gDNA that made up the material.

Clones were sequenced by immunoSEQ multiplex PCR, and TCRdb holds only the in-frame ones, with some missing. The sample shows approximately 310,000 clones, about 85% of them seen only once. V was clipped by 4 bases and J by 1 base, with 7 bases between them. The V gene's germline CDR1 is LGHDT and CDR2 YNNKEL (reference sequence). The CDR3 totals 13 residues. The clonotype comes from a woman younger than 45 who had been exposed to COVID-19. Sequenced input: PBMCs or T cells enriched from blood (not recorded which). V usage is TRBV3-1 (or the pseudogene TRBV3-2) and J usage is TRBJ1-1; D is unclear. DNA for the CDR3: TGTGCCAGCAGCCCTCGGGGGAACACTGAAGCTTTCTTT. The encoded protein is CASSPRGNTEAFF.